The sequence of this TCR beta chain was determined in a study of blood T cell repertoires in COVID-19. TCRdb keeps only in-frame clones here, not all; method: immunoSEQ multiplex PCR. The sample consists of 50,000 or so clones, 65% to 90% of them appearing once. This clone was detected only a few times. The V gene end was trimmed by 1 base and the J gene end by 0 bases; junction bases not matched to a gene: 4. CDR1 is SGHRS, CDR2 YFSETQ, per germline. This CDR3 is built from 16 residues. The sample comprised peripheral blood. The TCR comes from a man between 65 and 85 years old with acute or convalescent COVID-19. The chain carries TRBV5-1 and TRBJ1-3, with 7 bases fitting TRBD1. This CDR3 is CASSLPGQSSGNTIYF. DNA for the CDR3: TGCGCCAGCAGCTTGCCGGGACAGTCCTCTGGAAACACCATATATTTT.